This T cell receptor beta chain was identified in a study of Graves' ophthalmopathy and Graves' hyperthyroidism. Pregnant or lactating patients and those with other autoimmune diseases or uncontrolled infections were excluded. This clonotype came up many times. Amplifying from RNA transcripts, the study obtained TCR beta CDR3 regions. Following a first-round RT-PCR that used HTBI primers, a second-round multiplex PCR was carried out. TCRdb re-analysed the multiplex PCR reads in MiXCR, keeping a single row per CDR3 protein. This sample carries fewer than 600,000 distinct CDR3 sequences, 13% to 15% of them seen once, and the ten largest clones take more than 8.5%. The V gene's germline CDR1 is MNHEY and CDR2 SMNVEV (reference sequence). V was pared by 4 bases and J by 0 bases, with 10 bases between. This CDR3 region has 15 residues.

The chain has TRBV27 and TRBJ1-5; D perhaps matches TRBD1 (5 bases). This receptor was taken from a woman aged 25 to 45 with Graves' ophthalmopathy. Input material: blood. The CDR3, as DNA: TGTGCCAGCAGTTACAGACAGTATAGCAATCAGCCCCAGCATTTT. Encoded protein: CASSYRQYSNQPQHF.